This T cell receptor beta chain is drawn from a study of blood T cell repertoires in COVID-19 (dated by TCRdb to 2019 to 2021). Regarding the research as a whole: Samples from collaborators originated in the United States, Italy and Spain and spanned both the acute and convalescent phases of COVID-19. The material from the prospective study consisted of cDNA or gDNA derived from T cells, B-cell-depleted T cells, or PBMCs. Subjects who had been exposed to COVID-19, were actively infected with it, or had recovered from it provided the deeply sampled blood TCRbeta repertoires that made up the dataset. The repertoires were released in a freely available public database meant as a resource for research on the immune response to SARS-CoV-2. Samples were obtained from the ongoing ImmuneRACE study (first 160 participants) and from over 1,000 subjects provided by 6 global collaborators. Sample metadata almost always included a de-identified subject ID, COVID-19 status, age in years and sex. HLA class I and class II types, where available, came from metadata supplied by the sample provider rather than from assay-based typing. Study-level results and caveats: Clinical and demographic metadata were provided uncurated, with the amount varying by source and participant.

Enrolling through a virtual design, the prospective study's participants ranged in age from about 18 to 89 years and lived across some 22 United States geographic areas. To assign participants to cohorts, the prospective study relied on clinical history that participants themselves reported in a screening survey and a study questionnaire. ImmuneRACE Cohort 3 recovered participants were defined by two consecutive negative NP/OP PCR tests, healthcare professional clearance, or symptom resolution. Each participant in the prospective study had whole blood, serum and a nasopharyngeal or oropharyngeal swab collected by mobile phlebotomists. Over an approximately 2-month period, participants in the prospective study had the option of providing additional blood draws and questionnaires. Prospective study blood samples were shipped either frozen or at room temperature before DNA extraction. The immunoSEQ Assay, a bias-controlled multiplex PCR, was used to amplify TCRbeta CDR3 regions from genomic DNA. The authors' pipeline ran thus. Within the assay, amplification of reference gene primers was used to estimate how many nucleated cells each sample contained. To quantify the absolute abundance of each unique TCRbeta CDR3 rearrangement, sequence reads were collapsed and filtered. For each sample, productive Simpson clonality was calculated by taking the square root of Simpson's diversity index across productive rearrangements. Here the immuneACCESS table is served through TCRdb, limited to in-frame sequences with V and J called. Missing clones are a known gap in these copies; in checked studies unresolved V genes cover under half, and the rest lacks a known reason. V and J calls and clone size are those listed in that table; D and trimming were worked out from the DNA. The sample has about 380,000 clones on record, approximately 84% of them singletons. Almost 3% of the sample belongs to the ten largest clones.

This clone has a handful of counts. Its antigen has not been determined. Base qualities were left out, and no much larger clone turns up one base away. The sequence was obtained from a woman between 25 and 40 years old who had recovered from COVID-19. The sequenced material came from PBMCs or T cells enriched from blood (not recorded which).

The sequence in DNA is TGTGCCAGCAGCTTCCGTAGCGTAGGGCTCGGGGCCAACGTCCTGACTTTC. It translates as CASSFRSVGLGANVLTF. The chain was built from TRBV9 and TRBJ2-6; TRBD2 is perhaps the D gene, given 5 matching bases. The CDR3 runs 17 residues from the cysteine to the phenylalanine. Only CDR3 DNA is held: 51 bases, read in frame from base 1. The germline V gene specifies SGDLS as CDR1 and YYNGEE as CDR2. V sheds 4 bases and J sheds 4 bases, leaving 18 bases between their ends.